The 10 T cell receptor beta chains in this list originate from one sample, sequenced in a study of blood T cell repertoires in COVID-19. Only in-frame clones appear in the TCRdb table, and some are missing; sequencing was by immunoSEQ multiplex PCR. The repertoire consists of under 300,000 clones, with 80% to 90% occurring once and the leading ten covering 3.5% to 5%. Material for sequencing was peripheral blood. Receptors originate from a woman between 40 and 50 years old who had recovered from COVID-19.

This chain uses TRBV21-1 with TRBJ1-5; the listed D gene, TRBD1, was not tested against the DNA. TRBV21-1 is deemed a pseudogene. The CDR3 contains 19 residues. The CDR3 coding sequence is TGTGCCAGCAGCAAAGCTGGGACAGGGGCCCCTCATATTTATCAGCCCCAGCATTTT. Translating gives CASSKAGTGAPHIYQPQHF.

This sequence joins TRBV19 and TRBJ2-1; D is unclear. Between the trimmed V and J ends, which lost 6 bases and 5 bases, there was a span of 11 bases. This CDR3 has 13 residues. CDR1 and CDR2 from the germline V gene are LNHDA and SQIVND (reference sequence). CDR3 DNA: TGTGCCAGTAGCCGAATCCCGGACAATGAGCAGTTCTTC. This encodes CASSRIPDNEQFF. Combining the CDR3 with reference TRBV19 and TRBJ2-1 gives the whole variable domain DGGITQSPKYLFRKEGQNVTLSCEQNLNHDAMYWYRQDPGQGLRLIYYSQIVNDFQKGDIAEGYSVSREKKESFPLTVTSAQKNPTAFYLCASSRIPDNEQFFGPGTRLTVL.

The J gene is TRBJ1-1, the V gene TRBV27, with TRBD1 identical over 9 bases. CDR1 is MNHEY and CDR2 is SMNVEV in the germline V gene (reference sequence). Unmatched junction bases numbered 4, after V lost 0 bases and J lost 5 bases. This CDR3 comprises 15 residues. Here the CDR3 DNA reads TGTGCCAGCAGTTTATCGGGACAGGGCTGGACTGAAGCTTTCTTT. This encodes CASSLSGQGWTEAFF.

The chain links TRBV6-2 or TRBV6-3 to TRBJ1-2, with 10 positions matching TRBD1. The germline V gene encodes CDR1 MNHEY and CDR2 SVGEGT. This CDR3 spans 19 amino acids. J lost 5 bases, V lost 5 bases, and 20 bases had no gene match. CDR3 coding DNA: TGTGCCAGCAGTACCTACGGGGGACAGGGGTTGCGAGCGAGGTATGGCTACACCTTC. Translation: CASSTYGGQGLRARYGYTF.

This chain uses TRBV18 with TRBJ2-5; D remains ambiguous. CDR1 KGHSH and CDR2 LQKENI come from the germline V gene. The CDR3 covers 13 residues. Trimming took 2 bases from V and 3 from J, leaving 7 bases between them. The CDR3 loop reads CASSPGQKETQYF. DNA for the CDR3: TGTGCCAGCTCACCAGGCCAGAAAGAGACCCAGTACTTC. Looking up the rest from reference TRBV18 and TRBJ2-5 gives the full variable domain: NAGVMQNPRHLVRRRGQEARLRCSPMKGHSHVYWYRQLPEEGLKFMVYLQKENIIDESGMPKERFSAEFPKEGPSILRIQQVVRGDSAAYFCASSPGQKETQYFGPGTRLLVL.

The chain employs TRBV4-3 and TRBJ1-2; no firm D call. With 2 bases removed from V and 4 bases from J, the gap between germline ends came to 14 bases. The CDR3 sequence is 15 residues long. Looked up from germline, CDR1 is LGHNA and CDR2 is YSLEER. The CDR3 spells CASSQSSTGGYGYTF. The CDR3 DNA is TGCGCCAGCAGCCAAAGTTCGACGGGAGGCTATGGCTACACCTTC.

V gene TRBV6-2 or TRBV6-3 combines with J gene TRBJ2-7; 10 bases fit TRBD2. V dropped 6 bases and J dropped 2; count of bases not matched to a gene: 4. This CDR3 has 14 amino acids. Germline V lookup: CDR1 MNHEY, CDR2 SVGEGT. The CDR3 region is CASSTSGVPYEQYV. The CDR3 DNA sequence: TGTGCCAGCAGCACTAGCGGGGTTCCCTACGAGCAGTACGTC.

In its sample, this clone was seen once. The chain links TRBV27 to TRBJ1-2, with TRBD1 matching 8 bases. The CDR3 consists of 13 residues. The V segment lost 3 bases and the J segment 8 bases; nucleotides outside the gene matches: 5. Germline CDR1 and CDR2: MNHEY and SMNVEV (reference sequence). The CDR3, as DNA: TGTGCCAGCAGTTTTAGACAGGGGCACGGCTACACCTTC. Residues: CASSFRQGHGYTF.

The rearrangement uses TRBV6-6 and TRBJ2-7, with D uncertain. Germline CDR1 is MNHNY and CDR2 is SVGAGI (reference sequence). The CDR3 consists of 13 residues. V was shortened by 0 bases and J by 4 bases, with 7 bases between the two germline ends. CDR3 sequence: CASSYSLTYEQYV. DNA of the CDR3: TGTGCCAGCAGTTACTCGTTAACTTACGAGCAGTACGTC.

This rearrangement joins TRBV10-3 to TRBJ2-2, with 8 nucleotides matching TRBD1. CDR1 and CDR2 from the germline V gene are ENHRY and SYGVKD. This CDR3 has 14 residues. V lost 6 bases, J lost 7 bases, and 7 bases stayed unmatched. CDR3 residues: CAISNKTGVGELFF. The DNA of the CDR3 is TGTGCCATCAGCAATAAGACAGGGGTCGGGGAGCTGTTTTTT.